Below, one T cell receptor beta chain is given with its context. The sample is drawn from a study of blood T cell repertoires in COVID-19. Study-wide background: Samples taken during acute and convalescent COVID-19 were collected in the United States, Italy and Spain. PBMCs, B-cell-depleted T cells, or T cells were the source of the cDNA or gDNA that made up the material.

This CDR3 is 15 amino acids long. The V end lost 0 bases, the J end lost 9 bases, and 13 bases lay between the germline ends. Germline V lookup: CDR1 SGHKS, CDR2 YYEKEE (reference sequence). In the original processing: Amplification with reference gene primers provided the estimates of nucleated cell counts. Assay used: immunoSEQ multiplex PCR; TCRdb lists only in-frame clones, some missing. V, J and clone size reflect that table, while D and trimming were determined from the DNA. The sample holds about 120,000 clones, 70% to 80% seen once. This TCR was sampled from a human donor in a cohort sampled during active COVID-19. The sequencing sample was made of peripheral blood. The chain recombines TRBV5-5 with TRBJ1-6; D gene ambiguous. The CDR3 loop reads CASSLGSRIGSPLHF. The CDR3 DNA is TGTGCCAGCAGCTTGGGGTCCAGGATAGGTTCACCCCTCCACTTT.